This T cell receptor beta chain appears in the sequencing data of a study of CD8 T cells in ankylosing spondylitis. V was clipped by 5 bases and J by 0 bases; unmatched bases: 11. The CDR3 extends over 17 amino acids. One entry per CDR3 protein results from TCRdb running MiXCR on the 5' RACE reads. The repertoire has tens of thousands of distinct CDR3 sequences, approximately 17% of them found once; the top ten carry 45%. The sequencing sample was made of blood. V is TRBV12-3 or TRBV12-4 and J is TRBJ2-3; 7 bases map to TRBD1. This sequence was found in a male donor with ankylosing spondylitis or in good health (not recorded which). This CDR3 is CASSPTKGQLSTDTQYF. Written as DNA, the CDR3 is TGTGCCAGCAGTCCAACAAAGGGACAGCTGAGCACAGATACGCAGTATTTT.